One and the same sample provided the 23 T cell receptor beta chains below, sequenced in a study of T cells after yellow fever vaccination. TCRdb reprocessed the 5' RACE reads with MiXCR, giving one entry per CDR3 protein. Of 100,000 to 150,000 distinct CDR3 sequences listed, approximately 8.4% are singletons. This material consisted of CD8+ T cells sorted from PBMCs, taken on the day of the yellow fever booster vaccination. These TCRs come from a young man who received the YFV17D yellow fever vaccine.

This clonotype showed up just a few times. CDR3 sequence (DNA): TGTGCCAGCACAGACCGGTCCTACGAGCAGTACTTC. Its protein is CASTDRSYEQYF. The rearrangement links TRBV7-2 to TRBJ2-7; no clear D gene. Germline CDR1 SGHTA, CDR2 FQGNSA. V was pared by 7 bases and J by 1 base, with 8 bases between. CDR3 length equals 12 residues.

This clonotype was seen more than once but under ten times. The chain links TRBV10-2 to TRBJ1-1; a weak D match, TRBD1 (5 bases). Germline V gene lookup returns CDR1 WSHSY and CDR2 SAAADI. CDR3 length equals 16 residues. Deletions cut 2 bases from V and 1 base from J, with 14 bases between. The DNA for the CDR3 is TGCGCCAGCAGTGAGCCTCCGGGACGGCAGAACACTGAAGCTTTCTTT. It encodes CASSEPPGRQNTEAFF.

This clonotype has a handful of counts. The chain carries TRBV27 and TRBJ1-3; a possible D gene is TRBD1 (6 bases). CDR1 is MNHEY and CDR2 is SMNVEV in the germline V gene (reference sequence). The CDR3 totals 13 residues. V was clipped by 8 bases and J by 2 bases, with 10 bases between them. The CDR3 spells CASGRGPGNTIYF. The CDR3 DNA sequence: TGTGCCAGCGGACGGGGGCCTGGAAACACCATATATTTT.

This clonotype came up a few times. The J gene is TRBJ1-1, the V gene TRBV29-1, with TRBD1 identical over 9 bases. CDR1 is SQVTM and CDR2 is ANQGSEA in the germline V gene. V lost 7 bases, J lost 0 bases, and 3 bases stayed unmatched. The CDR3 consists of 13 residues. DNA of the CDR3: TGCAGCGGAAACAGGGGGCTGAACACTGAAGCTTTCTTT. It codes for CSGNRGLNTEAFF.

A few counts support this clonotype. CDR3 sequence reads: CASSLDIGSYGYTF. The CDR3 nucleotides are TGTGCCAGCAGCTTAGACATCGGGAGCTATGGCTACACCTTC. The chain employs TRBV7-9 and TRBJ1-2; no reliable D call. Germline V CDR1 and CDR2: SEHNR, FQNEAQ (reference sequence). V lost 1 base and J lost 4, with 10 bases in between. This CDR3 contains 14 residues.

By share of the sample, this clonotype is medium-sized (0.01 to 0.1%). The genes are TRBV20-1 and TRBJ2-7; tentative D call: TRBD1 (5 bases). With 1 base removed from V and 0 bases from J, the gap between germline ends came to 10 bases. There are 14 residues in the CDR3. Germline CDR1 and CDR2: DFQATT and SNEGSKA (reference sequence). In nucleotides, the CDR3 is TGCAGTGCTAGAGGTGGAGACAGCTCCTACGAGCAGTACGTC. This sequence encodes CSARGGDSSYEQYV.

The chain links TRBV9 to TRBJ1-1; unclear D gene. CDR3 length: 14 residues. From germline, CDR1 is SGDLS and CDR2 YYNGEE. V was shortened by 3 bases and J by 1 base, with 10 bases between the two germline ends. CDR3 region: CASSGDGRNTEAFF. The CDR3 DNA reads as TGTGCCAGCAGCGGAGACGGCAGGAACACTGAAGCTTTCTTT.

CDR3 in amino acids: CASSLGTGRNQPQHF. The CDR3 DNA follows: TGTGCCAGCAGCTTGGGGACAGGGAGGAATCAGCCCCAGCATTTT. The chain links TRBV5-6 to TRBJ1-5, with TRBD1 identical over 8 bases. The ends lost 0 bases at V and 4 bases at J; junction bases unmatched: 3. The V gene's germline CDR1 is SGHDT and CDR2 YYEEEE. The CDR3 is 15 residues long.

This clonotype turned up a few times. CDR3 DNA sequence: TGCAGTGCTGAGGGACAAACTAGCGGGGTCGAGCAGTACGTC. Encoded protein: CSAEGQTSGVEQYV. The V call is TRBV20-1, the J call TRBJ2-7, with 10 bases aligning to TRBD2. The germline V gene has CDR1 DFQATT and CDR2 SNEGSKA (reference sequence). This CDR3 spans 14 amino acids. V lost 5 bases to trimming and J lost 6 bases; unmatched junction nucleotides: 10.

This clonotype was observed at least ten times. The chain links TRBV4-1 to TRBJ2-7, with D perhaps TRBD1 or TRBD2 (6 bases each). V lost 6 bases, J lost 2 bases, and 17 bases lay in between. Germline CDR1 MGHRA, CDR2 YSYEKL. The CDR3 runs to 15 residues. CDR3 bases: TGCGCCAGCAGGGGAACAGGGAGGAATGCCTACGAGCAGTACTTC. As protein: CASRGTGRNAYEQYF.

The genes are TRBV12-3 or TRBV12-4 and TRBJ2-2, with D perhaps TRBD1 or TRBD2 (5 bases each). The CDR3 runs to 16 residues. Trimming left V 3 bases short and J 6 bases short, with 17 bases between. In DNA, the CDR3 is TGTGCCAGCAGTTTTGGAATCCCGGGGCCCCCCGGGGAGCTGTTTTTT. This gives the protein CASSFGIPGPPGELFF.

This rearrangement joins TRBV5-1 to TRBJ1-5; the match to TRBD1 covers 7 bases. CDR1 and CDR2 from the germline V gene are SGHRS and YFSETQ. The CDR3 loop spans 15 amino acids. J lost 7 bases, V lost 1 base, and 8 bases had no gene match. In DNA form, the CDR3 reads TGCGCCAGCAGCTTGTGGGGGGCAGGGGGACAGCCCCAGCATTTT. As protein: CASSLWGAGGQPQHF. The full variable domain, completed using reference TRBV5-1 and TRBJ1-5, is KAGVTQTPRYLIKTRGQQVTLSCSPISGHRSVSWYQQTPGQGLQFLFEYFSETQRNKGNFPGRFSGRQFSNSRSEMNVSTLELGDSALYLCASSLWGAGGQPQHFGDGTRLSIL.

The chain links TRBV24-1 to TRBJ2-1; either TRBD1 or TRBD2 may supply D (6 bases each). This CDR3 comprises 13 residues. Trimming left V 2 bases short and J 8 bases short, with 9 bases between. Germline-derived CDR1 and CDR2 are KGHDR and SFDVKD. The CDR3 bases are TGTGCCACCAGTGATTGGGGGGCCGATGAGCAGTTCTTC. Translation: CATSDWGADEQFF.

The V gene is TRBV3-2, the J gene TRBJ2-7. TRBV3-2 is deemed a pseudogene. CDR3 length: 9 residues. Here the CDR3 DNA reads TGTGCCAGCCGGCCCGAGCAGTACTTC. Its translation is CASRPEQYF.

This rearrangement joins TRBV5-1 to TRBJ1-5; D not certain. Trimming took 1 base from V and 3 from J, leaving 8 bases between them. There are 14 residues in the CDR3. CDR1 and CDR2 (germline): SGHRS, YFSETQ. As DNA, the CDR3 is TGCGCCAGCAGCTTGTATGATACCAATCAGCCCCAGCATTTT. It is translated as CASSLYDTNQPQHF.

The chain recombines TRBV19 with TRBJ1-1, with 11 nucleotides matching TRBD1. The CDR3 is 17 residues long. After removal of 6 bases from V and 0 bases from J, the junction contained 9 bases not matched to a gene. The germline V gene encodes CDR1 LNHDA and CDR2 SQIVND (reference sequence). This CDR3 is CASRPGTGGLVNTEAFF. DNA for the CDR3: TGTGCCAGTAGGCCGGGGACAGGGGGGTTGGTGAACACTGAAGCTTTCTTT.

The chain carries TRBV4-1 and TRBJ2-7, with D uncertain. In germline, CDR1 is MGHRA, CDR2 YSYEKL. The CDR3 has 15 residues. Trimming shortened V by 3 bases and J by 0 bases, and 12 bases separated the two germline ends. The CDR3 sequence: CASSQGIVSSYEQYF. In DNA, the CDR3 is TGCGCCAGCAGCCAGGGGATAGTAAGCTCCTACGAGCAGTACTTC.

There are a few counts of this clonotype. V is TRBV12-3 or TRBV12-4 and J is TRBJ2-1; possible D gene TRBD2, 5 bases. V gave up 5 bases and J gave up 2 bases, with 13 bases separating them. The CDR3 loop spans 15 amino acids. The CDR3 is CASSLLEVTYNEQFF. The DNA of the CDR3 is TGTGCCAGCAGTCTTCTGGAGGTAACCTACAATGAGCAGTTCTTC.

The genes are TRBV2 and TRBJ2-5, with 11 bases aligning to TRBD2. V was pared by 7 bases and J by 0 bases, with 7 bases of the junction left unmatched. Germline V lookup: CDR1 SNHLY, CDR2 FYNNEI. This CDR3 spans 16 amino acids. CDR3 sequence (DNA): TGTGCCAGCATCTCCGGGACTAGCGGCTACCAAGAGACCCAGTACTTC. Its protein is CASISGTSGYQETQYF. Filled out from reference TRBV2 and TRBJ2-5, the complete variable domain reads EPEVTQTPSHQVTQMGQEVILRCVPISNHLYFYWYRQILGQKVEFLVSFYNNEISEKSEIFDDQFSVERPDGSNFTLKIRSTKLEDSAMYFCASISGTSGYQETQYFGPGTRLLVL.

This clonotype was seen only a few times. The chain joins TRBV4-3 to TRBJ1-4; 7 bases map to TRBD1. This CDR3 comprises 16 residues. Trimming took 0 bases from V and 7 from J; bases not matched to a gene: 8. CDR1 is LGHNA and CDR2 is YSLEER in the germline V gene. The CDR3 nucleotides are TGCGCCAGCAGCCAAGATCTCGACAGGGAGATTGAAAAACTGTTTTTT. It encodes CASSQDLDREIEKLFF.

The sample holds a few counts of this clonotype. The chain has TRBV5-1 and TRBJ1-2; D is uncertain. Trimming pared 0 bases from V and 4 bases from J, leaving 10 bases between. This CDR3 region has 14 residues. CDR1 and CDR2 (germline): SGHRS, YFSETQ. CDR3 in amino acids: CASSLEAQPYGYTF. CDR3 in DNA: TGCGCCAGCAGCTTGGAAGCACAGCCCTATGGCTACACCTTC.

The chain carries TRBV10-3 and TRBJ2-5, with D maybe TRBD1 (6 bases). The CDR3 consists of 15 residues. V was shortened by 0 bases and J by 4 bases, with 12 bases between the two germline ends. Germline CDR1 reads ENHRY; CDR2 reads SYGVKD. CDR3 sequence reads: CAISESGRGAETQYF. The CDR3 DNA sequence: TGTGCCATCAGTGAGTCGGGCAGGGGAGCAGAGACCCAGTACTTC.

This clonotype was observed at least ten times. CDR3 in DNA: TGTGCCAGCAGCCCTGAGGCGGGACCGGGCACCGGGGAGCTGTTTTTT. Residues: CASSPEAGPGTGELFF. V is TRBV11-2 and J is TRBJ2-2, with TRBD2 as a possible D gene (6 bases). V lost 5 bases, J lost 4 bases, and 17 bases lay in between. This CDR3 is built from 16 residues. Germline V gene lookup returns CDR1 SGHAT and CDR2 FQNNGV.